This is a list of T cell receptor beta chains from one sample in a study of PD-1 blockade in mismatch repair-deficient tumors. Produced via immunoSEQ multiplex PCR; TCRdb's table is partial and in-frame only. This table holds approximately 110,000 clones, 65% to 80% found once. Sequenced material: peripheral blood, taken approximately 60 weeks after starting pembrolizumab. The origin of the receptors is an adult with mismatch repair-deficient cancer. CDR3s leave out the opening cysteine and the closing phenylalanine or tryptophan. Fields, in order: J gene, V gene, CDR3 length, clone size, CDR3 protein. For some rows the clone size is stated as once, few or many, or as a class when expanded; others skip it.

j_gene: TRBJ2-3
v_gene: TRBV27
len: 12
abundance: .
CDR3aa: ASSTWEGRGTQY

j_gene: TRBJ2-5
v_gene: TRBV11-2
len: 11
abundance: .
CDR3aa: ASSENRVETQY

j_gene: TRBJ2-1
v_gene: TRBV9
len: 14
abundance: once
CDR3aa: ASSVEASGLRNEQF

j_gene: TRBJ1-1
v_gene: TRBV14
len: 11
abundance: many
CDR3aa: ASSQSFWAEAF

j_gene: TRBJ1-2
v_gene: TRBV4-1
len: 10
abundance: .
CDR3aa: ASSQDGIGYT

j_gene: TRBJ1-5
v_gene: TRBV5-8
len: 10
abundance: .
CDR3aa: ASSVANQPQH

j_gene: TRBJ2-7
v_gene: TRBV29-1
len: 12
abundance: .
CDR3aa: SVEVHHDSYEQY

j_gene: TRBJ2-6
v_gene: TRBV21-1
len: 16
abundance: .
CDR3aa: ASSKERGAVSGANVLT

j_gene: TRBJ2-2
v_gene: TRBV4-2
len: 13
abundance: .
CDR3aa: ASSTLAGVTGELF

j_gene: TRBJ2-5
v_gene: TRBV7-6
len: 12
abundance: .
CDR3aa: ASSWVDYQETQY

j_gene: TRBJ1-2
v_gene: TRBV5-1
len: 14
abundance: .
CDR3aa: ASSFGGEPPGYGYT

j_gene: TRBJ2-6
v_gene: TRBV7-9
len: 13
abundance: .
CDR3aa: ASSLGPSGANVLT

j_gene: TRBJ2-7
v_gene: TRBV14
len: 10
abundance: .
CDR3aa: ASSLGGDEQY

j_gene: TRBJ2-7
v_gene: TRBV27
len: 13
abundance: .
CDR3aa: ASSPGWGQIYEQY

j_gene: TRBJ2-2
v_gene: TRBV7-3
len: 12
abundance: .
CDR3aa: ASSPGGNTGELF

j_gene: TRBJ1-5
v_gene: TRBV19
len: 13
abundance: few
CDR3aa: ASSIRDGNNQPQH

j_gene: TRBJ2-1
v_gene: TRBV11-2
len: 13
abundance: .
CDR3aa: ASSLGRETYNEQF

j_gene: TRBJ2-3
v_gene: TRBV5-1
len: 13
abundance: .
CDR3aa: ASSLAGLSTDTQY

j_gene: TRBJ2-2
v_gene: TRBV9
len: 14
abundance: few
CDR3aa: ASSVSGSFGAGELF

j_gene: TRBJ2-7
v_gene: TRBV30
len: 13
abundance: .
CDR3aa: AWSLGLPDTYEQY

j_gene: TRBJ2-7
v_gene: TRBV7-9
len: 11
abundance: .
CDR3aa: ASSDERAYEQY

j_gene: TRBJ2-7
v_gene: TRBV27
len: 13
abundance: .
CDR3aa: ASSLIGQARYEQY

j_gene: TRBJ2-5
v_gene: TRBV11-2
len: 11
abundance: .
CDR3aa: ASSLPNRETQY

j_gene: TRBJ2-7
v_gene: TRBV7-8
len: 11
abundance: few
CDR3aa: ASSLGLASEQY

j_gene: TRBJ2-1
v_gene: TRBV27
len: 13
abundance: .
CDR3aa: ASRSPGLEDNEQF

j_gene: TRBJ2-1
v_gene: TRBV28
len: 10
abundance: .
CDR3aa: ASRPDYNEQF

j_gene: TRBJ2-7
v_gene: TRBV6-4
len: 11
abundance: .
CDR3aa: ASSVSPGYEQY

j_gene: TRBJ2-7
v_gene: TRBV7-7
len: 13
abundance: few
CDR3aa: ASSSSPGQGNEQY

j_gene: TRBJ1-3
v_gene: TRBV7-2
len: 10
abundance: .
CDR3aa: ASSSYGNTIY

j_gene: TRBJ1-5
v_gene: TRBV6-6
len: 11
abundance: .
CDR3aa: ASSYLDSQPQH

j_gene: TRBJ2-7
v_gene: TRBV11-3
len: 14
abundance: .
CDR3aa: ASSSRTSGLNYEQY

j_gene: TRBJ1-1
v_gene: TRBV18
len: 12
abundance: .
CDR3aa: ASSPPFTNTEAF

j_gene: TRBJ1-5
v_gene: TRBV21-1
len: 14
abundance: .
CDR3aa: ASSKDGQGIYQPQH

j_gene: TRBJ1-4
v_gene: TRBV5-1
len: 13
abundance: .
CDR3aa: ASRAEGNTNEKLF

j_gene: TRBJ2-3
v_gene: TRBV27
len: 13
abundance: .
CDR3aa: ASSFRDRSTDTQY